This entry lists 11 T cell receptor beta chains sequenced from one sample in a study of blood T cell repertoires in COVID-19. The protocol was immunoSEQ multiplex PCR, while the TCRdb copy is restricted to in-frame clones and leaves out a portion. The sample lists fewer than 200,000 clones; 80% to 90% were seen once. The sample taken for sequencing was peripheral blood. These receptors came from a woman aged 70-85 years who had recovered from COVID-19.

The rearrangement links TRBV25-1 to TRBJ1-1; no definite D call. This CDR3 has 17 amino acids. Between the trimmed V and J ends, which lost 2 bases and 1 base, there was a span of 17 bases. Germline-derived CDR1 and CDR2 are MGHDK and SYGVNS. CDR3 loop: CASSELRPHLGNTEAFF. In DNA, the CDR3 is TGTGCCAGCAGTGAACTTCGCCCCCACCTAGGGAACACTGAAGCTTTCTTT.

The chain links TRBV3-1 (or the pseudogene TRBV3-2) to TRBJ2-1, with 7 bases fitting TRBD2. This CDR3 spans 18 amino acids. Unmatched junction bases numbered 15, after V lost 0 bases and J lost 7 bases. Per the germline V gene, CDR1 is LGHDT and CDR2 is YNNKEL (reference sequence). This chain's CDR3 is CASSQDRGERGPMNEQFF. The CDR3 region has the DNA TGTGCCAGCAGCCAAGATCGTGGTGAGCGGGGCCCGATGAATGAGCAGTTCTTC.

The CDR3 DNA reads TGCAGTGCTAGAGGGGGGGGTGAAGCTTTCTTT. This sequence encodes CSARGGGEAFF. V gene TRBV20-1 combines with J gene TRBJ1-1; perhaps TRBD1 as D (5 bases). Trimming took 1 base from V and 7 from J, leaving 7 bases between them. Germline CDR1 is DFQATT and CDR2 is SNEGSKA (reference sequence). The CDR3 extends over 11 amino acids.

V and J are TRBV20-1 and TRBJ2-7, with a tentative D call TRBD2 (6 bases). V gave up 3 bases and J gave up 0 bases, with 12 bases separating them. CDR1 is DFQATT and CDR2 is SNEGSKA in the germline V gene (reference sequence). The CDR3 loop spans 14 amino acids. The CDR3 DNA reads TGCAGTGCTAGTGTTGGGCGGGGCTCCTACGAGCAGTACTTC. The encoded protein is CSASVGRGSYEQYF.

The CDR3 loop reads CASSQGQGAGYGYTF. CDR3 nucleotides: TGCGCCAGCAGCCAAGGGCAGGGGGCCGGCTATGGCTACACCTTC. V usage is TRBV4-3 and J usage is TRBJ1-2, with 8 bases fitting TRBD1. Unmatched junction bases numbered 5, after V lost 1 base and J lost 4 bases. CDR1 and CDR2 from the germline V gene are LGHNA and YSLEER. This CDR3 has 15 amino acids.

The V call is TRBV10-3, the J call TRBJ2-1; tentatively, D is TRBD2 (6 bases). The CDR3 loop spans 17 amino acids. The germline gives CDR1 ENHRY, CDR2 SYGVKD. V lost 6 bases, J lost 1 base, and 19 bases lay in between. DNA of the CDR3: TGTGCCATCAGGGAAGATCGCGGGGCCCTATCCTACAATGAGCAGTTCTTC. Protein: CAIREDRGALSYNEQFF.

The CDR3: CASRRQVGGAQHF. DNA for the CDR3: TGTGCCAGCAGGAGACAGGTTGGTGGGGCCCAGCATTTT. The V and J genes are TRBV2 and TRBJ1-5, with D tentatively TRBD1 (6 bases). Germline CDR1 and CDR2: SNHLY and FYNNEI. This CDR3 spans 13 amino acids. Trimming shortened V by 6 bases and J by 11 bases, and 17 bases separated the two germline ends.

The chain has TRBV5-5 and TRBJ1-2; possibly TRBD1 for D (5 bases). The CDR3 runs 14 residues. Trimming shortened V by 0 bases and J by 4 bases, and 10 bases separated the two germline ends. CDR1 is SGHKS, CDR2 YYEKEE, per germline (reference sequence). Written as DNA, the CDR3 is TGTGCCAGCAGCTTGGCCGGGGGAGTCTATGGCTACACCTTC. It encodes CASSLAGGVYGYTF.

This clone showed up just once. The J gene is TRBJ2-4, the V gene TRBV7-2; a weak D match, TRBD1 (6 bases). Trimming took off 4 bases at V and 2 bases at J, with 15 bases between the two ends. CDR1 and CDR2 (germline): SGHTA, FQGNSA. The CDR3 runs 16 residues. The CDR3 DNA follows: TGTGCCAGCAGCTCACAACAGGGTTTGCCCAAAAACATTCAGTACTTC. Translated, it gives CASSSQQGLPKNIQYF.

The rearrangement links TRBV5-1 to TRBJ2-7; TRBD2 might be the D (5 bases). V dropped 4 bases and J dropped 4 bases, with 15 bases sitting between them. The CDR3 consists of 14 residues. Germline V gene sequence: CDR1 SGHRS, CDR2 YFSETQ. CDR3 sequence: CASSPREGTYEQYF. In DNA form, the CDR3 reads TGCGCCAGCAGCCCCCGCGAGGGCACATACGAGCAGTACTTC.

This rearrangement joins TRBV7-2 to TRBJ2-7; a possible D gene is TRBD1 (6 bases). The V end lost 8 bases, the J end lost 2 bases, and 16 bases lay between the germline ends. Germline V lookup: CDR1 SGHTA, CDR2 FQGNSA. CDR3 length equals 14 residues. In nucleotides, the CDR3 is TGTGCCAGCGGCCCCGACAGGAGAACCTACGAGCAGTACTTC. This translates into CASGPDRRTYEQYF.